Listed below are T cell receptor beta chains from one sample, sequenced in a study of regulatory T cells in long-lasting Graves disease. One entry per CDR3 protein, called by TCRdb with MiXCR from the multiplex PCR reads. The data contain under 700,000 distinct CDR3 sequences, 16% of them singletons. These records were also assigned to another study, of T cells in Graves' hyperthyroidism and ophthalmopathy.

Source: peripheral blood mononuclear cells (PBMCs), taken at new diagnosis, from a patient treated with antithyroid drugs. The receptor source for this set is a middle-aged woman with Graves disease. The CDR3 runs from the conserved cysteine through the conserved F or W. The order of the fields is D gene, clone size, V gene, J gene, CDR3 DNA, CDR3 protein. The D gene is left open where the match is weak. Clone size, where shown, is once, few, many, or a class for clones that have expanded.

>NA|few|TRBV5-1|TRBJ2-2
TGCGCCAGCAGCTTGGACGCCCTGGGGATAGGGGAGCTGTTTTTT
CASSLDALGIGELFF
>TRBD1|few|TRBV4-1|TRBJ1-2
TGCGCCAGCAGCCAAGAGACTTCAGCCAGGGGGCCCTATGGCTACACCTTC
CASSQETSARGPYGYTF
>NA|NA|TRBV5-1|TRBJ2-1
TGCGCCAGCAGAGTGGGAGGGGGCCTCGGCAATGAGCAGTTCTTC
CASRVGGGLGNEQFF
>NA|many|TRBV3-1|TRBJ1-2
TGTGCCAGCAAAACGGACGGGAACTATGGCTACACCTTC
CASKTDGNYGYTF
>NA|many|TRBV5-1|TRBJ2-7
TGCGCCAGCAGGAGGGGAATCAGCTACTACGAGCAGTACTTC
CASRRGISYYEQYF
>NA|many|TRBV3-1|TRBJ1-2
TGTGCCAGCAGCCAAGATACTTCCGGCTACACCTTC
CASSQDTSGYTF
>NA|few|TRBV12-3/TRBV12-4|TRBJ1-4
TGTGCCAGCACCCCCGAAGCAGGGGTAAATGAAAAACTGTTTTTT
CASTPEAGVNEKLFF
>NA|NA|TRBV9|TRBJ2-3
TGTGCCAGCAGCGTAGGTTGGGGGACAGATACGCAGTATTTT
CASSVGWGTDTQYF
>NA|NA|TRBV11-2|TRBJ1-2
TGTGCCAGCAGCCAAGCGTCCAGGGCAAAGGGCTACACCTTC
CASSQASRAKGYTF
>TRBD1|many|TRBV7-3|TRBJ1-1
TGTGCCAGCAGCCTAAACCCGACAGGGGTTGGGGCGGGCACTGAAGCTTTCTTT
CASSLNPTGVGAGTEAFF
>TRBD1|NA|TRBV3-1|TRBJ1-3
TGTGCCAGCAGCCAGGGACAGGTCTCTGGAAACACCATATATTTT
CASSQGQVSGNTIYF
>TRBD2|few|TRBV19|TRBJ2-7
TGTGCCGTGCGGGGGTCCTACGAGCAGTACTTC
CAVRGSYEQYF
>NA|NA|TRBV9|TRBJ2-2
TGTGCCAGCAGCAGCGTGGGGACCGGGGAGCTGTTTTTT
CASSSVGTGELFF
>NA|many|TRBV6-1|TRBJ2-3
TGTGCCAGCAGTGGCACAGGACTAAAGGGTGCAGATACGCAGTATTTT
CASSGTGLKGADTQYF
>TRBD2|few|TRBV6-9|TRBJ2-2
TGTGCCAGCAGTTACTCTGTAGCGGGCACCGGGGAGCTGTTTTTT
CASSYSVAGTGELFF
>TRBD1|many|TRBV28|TRBJ1-1
TGTGCCAGCAGCACACCGGGACAGGGCCAGAACACTGAAGCTTTCTTT
CASSTPGQGQNTEAFF